This T cell receptor (beta chain) was observed in a study of T cell responses to AZD1222 COVID-19 vaccine. In the study overall: Doses given second, at about 4 or about 12 weeks, were pooled. Study-level points and caveats: White British ancestry dominated among donors, who included more females, and clonal diversity was possibly underestimated.

About this clone itself: Its antigen is still unknown.

V lost 5 bases and J lost 4; bases outside the gene matches: 9. Looked up from germline, CDR1 is SGHVS and CDR2 is FQNEAQ. CDR3 length equals 16 residues. Using immunoSEQ multiplex PCR, the repertoire was profiled, and TCRdb retains in-frame clones only, with some absent. In the table there are more than 250,000 clones, approximately 93% of which are singletons. Source: peripheral blood, taken on day 0 of AZD1222 vaccination. This sequence was found in an adult in good health. The J gene is TRBJ1-3, the V gene TRBV7-8; TRBD1 aligns across 9 bases. CDR3 bases: TGTGCCAGCAGCCCCAATGACAGGGGGAAAGGAAACACCATATATTTT. This gives the protein CASSPNDRGKGNTIYF.